The clone carrying this T cell receptor (beta chain) was seen ten or more times. Its antigen is unknown. Being one base from a much bigger clone, this may be a read error. 5'RACE template switching produced TCR cDNA carrying a universal primer site and UMIs. MiXCR, applied by TCRdb to the 5' RACE reads, yields one record per CDR3 protein. The table lists under 350,000 distinct CDR3 sequences, 4.1% of them singletons. This CDR3 contains 11 residues. Germline CDR1 SGHTA, CDR2 FQGNSA. Trimming left V 3 bases short and J 4 bases short, with 3 bases between. The record originates from a study of T cells after yellow fever vaccination. About the study: Preparation of the low-cell-number fractions used SMART-Seq v4 Ultra Low Input. Study-wide findings and caveats: Post-booster repertoires again held most primary-vaccination clones (approximately 96% CD4, roughly 88% CD8). The secondary response showed a weaker magnitude and a faster peak, day 5 versus 15.

This sequence was found in a man younger than 35 who received the YFV17D yellow fever vaccine. The chain carries TRBV7-2 and TRBJ2-5, with D hard to call. The sample was PBMCs, taken 5 days after the yellow fever booster vaccination. In nucleotides, the CDR3 is TGTGCCAGCAGCTTCCCAGAGACCCAGTACTTC. It translates to CASSFPETQYF. Full variable domain (rest looked up from reference TRBV7-2 and TRBJ2-5): GAGVSQSPSNKVTEKGKDVELRCDPISGHTALYWYRQSLGQGLEFLIYFQGNSAPDKSGLPSDRFSAERTGGSVSTLTIQRTQQEDSAVYLCASSFPETQYFGPGTRLLVL.